Each of the 23 T cell receptor beta chains below was sequenced from the same sample in a study of low-dose radiotherapy and immunotherapy resistance in tumors (dated 2022 in TCRdb). The reads were generated on an Illumina HiSeq 2500. First-strand cDNA was synthesized with Superscript III and a set of TRAV- and TRBV-specific primers, covering both TCRalpha and TCRbeta chains. TCRs were amplified for 20 to 25 PCR cycles with Phusion, using a constant-region primer paired with the adapter attached to the V primers. TCRdb reran the public reads through fastp at Q25 and MiXCR, keeping productive beta chains. Rows are unified per CDR3 protein, each entry keeping the most common DNA and genes. The sample table contains roughly 90,000 distinct CDR3 sequences; only one count was recorded for around 20% of them. Of the sample, around 13% falls within the top ten clones. Explained via the paper, the time point label denotes: after trial treatment. The sample's treatment or condition label, decoded: LDRT plus nivolumab, ipilimumab, low-dose cyclophosphamide and aspirin (RACIN trial).

Material: PBMCs, obtained after low-dose radiotherapy plus immunotherapy. These receptors came from a female donor with ovarian cancer.

This clonotype appeared many times. The V call is TRBV7-2, the J call TRBJ2-3, with no clear D. Trimming took 5 bases from V and 4 from J, leaving 13 bases between them. Looked up from germline, CDR1 is SGHTA and CDR2 is FQGNSA. CDR3 length equals 14 residues. The CDR3 DNA reads TGTGCCAGCAGCCGCGACCGCCTCGCAGATACGCAGTATTTT. Residues: CASSRDRLADTQYF. The whole variable domain, filled in from reference TRBV7-2 and TRBJ2-3, reads GAGVSQSPSNKVTEKGKDVELRCDPISGHTALYWYRQSLGQGLEFLIYFQGNSAPDKSGLPSDRFSAERTGGSVSTLTIQRTQQEDSAVYLCASSRDRLADTQYFGPGTRLTVL.

Regarding this clonotype: One junction end disagrees with the germline gene, perhaps due to a read error. J is TRBJ2-1 and V is TRBV5-4; 11 bases line up with TRBD2. Germline lookup yields CDR1 SGHNT and CDR2 YYREEE (reference sequence). The CDR3 covers 15 residues. The chain's CDR3 is CASSSSGRHDNEQFF. CDR3 sequence (DNA): TGTGCCAGTAGCTCTAGCGGGAGGCACGACAATGAGCAGTTCTTC.

This clonotype was seen ten or more times. V usage is TRBV12-3 or TRBV12-4 and J usage is TRBJ2-1; TRBD1 matches at 10 bases. Trimming at V came to 7 bases and at J to 9 bases, leaving 9 bases not matched to a gene. The CDR3 loop spans 14 amino acids. CDR3 amino acids: CASTRDRGYGEQFF. Here the CDR3 DNA reads TGTGCCAGCACCCGGGACAGGGGTTACGGTGAGCAGTTCTTC.

This clonotype was observed a few times. This probably arose from a read error, given a far larger clone one base away. V usage is TRBV7-2 and J usage is TRBJ2-7, with a tentative D call TRBD1 (5 bases). The germline V gene encodes CDR1 SGHTA and CDR2 FQGNSA. The CDR3 is 14 amino acids. V shed 3 bases and J shed 7 bases, with 16 bases lying between them. In nucleotides, the CDR3 is TGTGCCAGCAGCTTCACAGGAGCCTACAATGAGCAGTACTTC. Translation gives CASSFTGAYNEQYF. The full variable domain, rest sourced from reference TRBV7-2 and TRBJ2-7, is GAGVSQSPSNKVTEKGKDVELRCDPISGHTALYWYRQSLGQGLEFLIYFQGNSAPDKSGLPSDRFSAERTGGSVSTLTIQRTQQEDSAVYLCASSFTGAYNEQYFGPGTRLTVT.

This clonotype was detected many times. The V call is TRBV5-5, the J call TRBJ2-2; D unresolved. This CDR3 spans 15 amino acids. V was pared by 4 bases and J by 7 bases, with 17 bases between. Germline V gene sequence: CDR1 SGHKS, CDR2 YYEKEE (reference sequence). The CDR3 sequence is CASSPIGSFFGELFF. DNA of the CDR3: TGTGCCAGCAGCCCCATCGGTAGTTTTTTCGGGGAGCTGTTTTTT.

This clonotype has just a few counts. The chain employs TRBV20-1 and TRBJ2-3; 16 nucleotides match TRBD2. CDR1 and CDR2 from the germline V gene are DFQATT and SNEGSKA (reference sequence). Unmatched junction bases numbered 8, after V lost 6 bases and J lost 2 bases. There are 17 residues in the CDR3. CDR3 nucleotides: TGCAGTGCGGCCGGGACTAGCGGGGGGGAGATCACAGATACGCAGTATTTT. This gives the protein CSAAGTSGGEITDTQYF.

This clonotype was observed a few times. The chain uses TRBV7-2 and TRBJ2-3, with 11 bases matching TRBD2. CDR1 and CDR2 from the germline V gene are SGHTA and FQGNSA. V lost 5 bases to trimming and J lost 6 bases; unmatched junction nucleotides: 4. This CDR3 has 14 amino acids. The CDR3 spells CASSQLAGADTQYF. CDR3 nucleotides: TGTGCCAGCAGCCAACTAGCGGGGGCCGATACGCAGTATTTT.

The CDR3 is CASSLTGHQSEKLFF. As DNA, the CDR3 is TGTGCCAGCAGTTTAACTGGACATCAGAGTGAAAAACTGTTTTTT. The gene calls are TRBV28 and TRBJ1-4; possibly TRBD1 for D (5 bases). Germline assignment: CDR1 MDHEN and CDR2 SYDVKM. V dropped 2 bases and J dropped 7 bases, with 14 bases sitting between them. The length of the CDR3 is 15 residues.

In this sample, this clonotype turned up many times. This chain joins TRBV28 and TRBJ1-5, with D maybe TRBD1 (5 bases). The ends were cut back, 3 bases at V and 4 bases at J, with 13 bases in the middle. The CDR3 has 15 amino acids. Germline V lookup: CDR1 MDHEN, CDR2 SYDVKM. CDR3 loop: CASSLFTGVNQPQHF. CDR3 sequence (DNA): TGTGCCAGCAGTTTGTTTACGGGGGTGAATCAGCCCCAGCATTTT.

There are many counts of this clonotype. This sequence joins TRBV14 and TRBJ2-3; D gene uncertain. This CDR3 spans 16 amino acids. Germline CDR1 SGHDN, CDR2 FVKESK. Trimming stripped 2 bases from V and 0 bases from J, with 12 bases between. The CDR3 nucleotides read TGTGCCAGCAGCCAAATCCGCGGAACTAGCACAGATACGCAGTATTTT. Its protein is CASSQIRGTSTDTQYF. Full variable domain (rest looked up from reference TRBV14 and TRBJ2-3): EAGVTQFPSHSVIEKGQTVTLRCDPISGHDNLYWYRRVMGKEIKFLLHFVKESKQDESGMPNNRFLAERTGGTYSTLKVQPAELEDSGVYFCASSQIRGTSTDTQYFGPGTRLTVL.

This clonotype was found many times. This rearrangement joins TRBV29-1 to TRBJ2-3; TRBD1 might be the D (6 bases). The germline V and J ends were trimmed by 5 bases and 4 bases, with 7 bases remaining between them. Germline CDR1 SQVTM, CDR2 ANQGSEA. This CDR3 has 11 amino acids. As DNA, the CDR3 is TGCAGCGTTCACAGGGCAGATACGCAGTATTTT. Residues: CSVHRADTQYF.

A word on this clonotype: One junction end does not reproduce the germline sequence, and a read error may be involved. The chain links TRBV20-1 to TRBJ2-7, with 9 positions matching TRBD2. Germline V gene sequence: CDR1 DFQATT, CDR2 SNEGSKA (reference sequence). The CDR3 has 16 amino acids. The CDR3 DNA follows: TGCAGTGCTAGAGTCAGTAGCGGGGGCGCCCAGGACGAGCGGTACTTC. It translates to CSARVSSGGAQDERYF.

This clonotype was seen repeatedly, ten times or more. The chain combines TRBV4-1 with TRBJ2-3, with D tentatively TRBD1 (6 bases). The CDR3 spans 19 residues. V lost 4 bases, J lost 3 bases, and 26 bases lay in between. CDR1 MGHRA and CDR2 YSYEKL come from the germline V gene. The CDR3 loop reads CASSLRWRQDSVGTDTQYF. The CDR3 region has the DNA TGCGCCAGCAGCCTAAGGTGGAGACAGGATAGCGTTGGAACAGATACGCAGTATTTT.

At least ten counts were recorded for this clonotype. V gene TRBV3-1 combines with J gene TRBJ1-5; tentative D call: TRBD1 (6 bases). CDR1 is LGHDT and CDR2 is YNNKEL in the germline V gene (reference sequence). The CDR3 contains 17 residues. V was shortened by 0 bases and J by 4 bases, with 16 bases between the two germline ends. The DNA for the CDR3 is TGTGCCAGCAGCCAAGATTCGGGGGGGGCACGTAATCAGCCCCAGCATTTT. Amino acids: CASSQDSGGARNQPQHF.

At least ten counts were recorded for this clonotype. The chain joins TRBV23-1 to TRBJ2-7; 10 bases line up with TRBD2. TRBV23-1 is labeled an ORF, and its function is uncertain. Trimming took 2 bases from V and 5 from J; bases not matched to a gene: 6. This CDR3 is built from 15 residues. This CDR3 is CASSQLSGGADEQYF. CDR3 nucleotide sequence: TGCGCCAGCAGTCAACTGAGCGGGGGGGCCGACGAGCAGTACTTC.

Many counts were recorded for this clonotype. This chain joins TRBV19 and TRBJ2-2; 9 positions match TRBD2. The V and J ends lost 5 bases and 1 base, in that order; junction bases with no gene match: 5. The CDR3 is made up of 16 amino acids. CDR1 LNHDA and CDR2 SQIVND come from the germline V gene (reference sequence). The CDR3 protein is CASSSRTSENTGELFF. In nucleotides, the CDR3 is TGTGCCAGTAGTTCCCGGACTAGCGAGAACACCGGGGAGCTGTTTTTT.

This clonotype was counted ten times or more. The rearrangement links TRBV5-1 to TRBJ2-2; TRBD1 or TRBD2 may be the D gene (5 bases each). The germline V gene has CDR1 SGHRS and CDR2 YFSETQ. The CDR3 length is 16 residues. The V end was cut by 6 bases, the J end by 2 bases, with 17 bases between. CDR3 protein: CASTGGRGVNTGELFF. In DNA form, the CDR3 reads TGCGCCAGCACTGGAGGACGGGGCGTTAACACCGGGGAGCTGTTTTTT.

The gene calls are TRBV7-6 and TRBJ2-7; 9 positions match TRBD2. V shed 1 base, J shed 1 base, and the junction held 2 bases outside the gene matches. Germline V gene data show CDR1 as SGHVS and CDR2 as FNYEAQ. This CDR3 comprises 15 residues. This chain's CDR3 is CASSLEAGGSYEQYF. CDR3 DNA sequence: TGTGCCAGCAGCTTAGAAGCGGGGGGTTCCTACGAGCAGTACTTC.

This clonotype was observed many times. The rearrangement joins TRBV29-1 to TRBJ2-5; a possible D gene is TRBD1 (5 bases). Germline V gene data show CDR1 as SQVTM and CDR2 as ANQGSEA. The V gene lost 1 base and the J gene lost 3 bases, with 12 bases spanning the gap. The CDR3 contains 14 residues. This chain's CDR3 is CSVEVSRAKETQYF. CDR3 coding DNA: TGCAGCGTTGAAGTCTCCAGGGCGAAAGAGACCCAGTACTTC.

This clonotype occurred many times. The chain combines TRBV7-9 with TRBJ1-1; D call uncertain. V was cut by 3 bases and J by 0 bases, with 8 bases left in between. The CDR3 is made up of 14 amino acids. Germline CDR1 and CDR2: SEHNR and FQNEAQ (reference sequence). Here the CDR3 reads CASSFRWMNTEAFF. The CDR3 DNA follows: TGTGCCAGCAGCTTTAGGTGGATGAACACTGAAGCTTTCTTT.

This chain joins TRBV11-3 and TRBJ2-1; unclear D gene. Germline V gene lookup returns CDR1 SGHNT and CDR2 YENEEA. Deletions cut 5 bases from V and 0 bases from J, with 17 bases between. The CDR3 sequence is 17 residues long. This chain's CDR3 is CASSIRTGQSSYNEQFF. In DNA, the CDR3 is TGTGCCAGCAGCATACGTACCGGGCAGAGCTCCTACAATGAGCAGTTCTTC.

Only a few counts were recorded for this clonotype. The chain carries TRBV12-5 and TRBJ2-7; TRBD1 is a possible D gene (5 bases). The CDR3 is 13 residues long. The germline V gene has CDR1 LGHNT and CDR2 FRNRAP. V was cut by 3 bases and J by 4 bases, with 10 bases left in between. The CDR3 region has the DNA TGTGCTAGTGGTTTCTTCAGGGCTTACGAGCAGTACTTC. Its protein product is CASGFFRAYEQYF.

The sample holds many counts of this clonotype. This sequence joins TRBV7-3 and TRBJ1-1; 7 positions match TRBD1. CDR3 length: 14 residues. The germline CDR1 and CDR2 sequences are SGHTA and FQGTGA. V lost 8 bases, J lost 5 bases, and 11 bases stayed unmatched. As DNA, the CDR3 is TGTGCCAGCGGCCCGGGACAGTTGATTACTGAAGCTTTCTTT. Protein product: CASGPGQLITEAFF.